The clone carrying this TCR beta chain turned up a few times. Antigen: not known. Trimming removed 5 bases from V and 2 bases from J; junction bases left unmatched: 6. CDR1 LNHDA and CDR2 SQIVND come from the germline V gene (reference sequence). There are 16 residues in the CDR3. 5'RACE template switching produced TCR cDNA carrying a universal primer site and UMIs. TCRdb reanalysed the 5' RACE reads using MiXCR and keeps one entry per CDR3 protein. The sample contains about 360,000 distinct CDR3 sequences, around 6.4% of which appear only once. The record originates from a study of T cells after yellow fever vaccination. Points from the study as a whole: By day 5 rather than day 15, the secondary response had peaked, though it was weaker. Just a small share of clonotypes turned up in the CD4 compartment as well as the CD8 compartment. Most clones from primary vaccination resurfaced after the booster (about 95% CD4, more than 75% CD8).

The rearrangement joins TRBV19 to TRBJ2-2; the match to TRBD1 covers 9 bases. The TCR was taken from a young man who received the YFV17D yellow fever vaccine. The input for sequencing was PBMCs, taken 5 days after the yellow fever booster vaccination. In DNA form, the CDR3 reads TGTGCCAGTAGTGCCTGGACAGGGGACAACACCGGGGAGCTGTTTTTT. This translates into CASSAWTGDNTGELFF.